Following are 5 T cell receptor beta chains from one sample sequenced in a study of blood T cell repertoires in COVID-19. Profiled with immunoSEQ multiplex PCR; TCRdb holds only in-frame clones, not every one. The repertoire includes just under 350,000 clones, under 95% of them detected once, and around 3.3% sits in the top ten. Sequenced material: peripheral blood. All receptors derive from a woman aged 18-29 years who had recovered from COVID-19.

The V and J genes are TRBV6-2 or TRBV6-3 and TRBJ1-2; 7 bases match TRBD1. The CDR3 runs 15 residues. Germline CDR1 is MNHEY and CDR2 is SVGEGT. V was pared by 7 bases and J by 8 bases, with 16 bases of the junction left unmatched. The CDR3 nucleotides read TGTGCCAGCACCCCCGCCTACAGGGGTGATTGGGGCTACACCTTC. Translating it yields CASTPAYRGDWGYTF.

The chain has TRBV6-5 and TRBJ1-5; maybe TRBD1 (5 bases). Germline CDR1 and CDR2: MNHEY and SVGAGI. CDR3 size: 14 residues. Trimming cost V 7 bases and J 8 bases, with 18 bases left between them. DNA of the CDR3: TGTGCCAGCAAATTAAACCGGGACTCTAAGCCCCAGCATTTT. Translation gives CASKLNRDSKPQHF.

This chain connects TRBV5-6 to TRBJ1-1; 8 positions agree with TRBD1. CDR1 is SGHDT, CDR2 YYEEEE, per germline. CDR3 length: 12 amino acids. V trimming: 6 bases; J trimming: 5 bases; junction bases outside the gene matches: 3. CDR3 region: CASTRGHTEAFF. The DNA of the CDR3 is TGTGCCAGCACCAGGGGGCATACTGAAGCTTTCTTT. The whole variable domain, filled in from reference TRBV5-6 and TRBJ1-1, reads DAGVTQSPTHLIKTRGQQVTLRCSPKSGHDTVSWYQQALGQGPQFIFQYYEEEERQRGNFPDRFSGHQFPNYSSELNVNALLLGDSALYLCASTRGHTEAFFGQGTRLTVV.

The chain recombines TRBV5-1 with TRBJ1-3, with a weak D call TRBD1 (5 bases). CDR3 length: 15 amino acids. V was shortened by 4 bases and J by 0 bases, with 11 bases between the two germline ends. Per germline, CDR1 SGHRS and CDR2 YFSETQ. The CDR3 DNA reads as TGCGCCAGCAGCATCGACAGCAGCTCTGGAAACACCATATATTTT. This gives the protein CASSIDSSSGNTIYF. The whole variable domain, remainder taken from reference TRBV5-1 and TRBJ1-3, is KAGVTQTPRYLIKTRGQQVTLSCSPISGHRSVSWYQQTPGQGLQFLFEYFSETQRNKGNFPGRFSGRQFSNSRSEMNVSTLELGDSALYLCASSIDSSSGNTIYFGEGSWLTVV.

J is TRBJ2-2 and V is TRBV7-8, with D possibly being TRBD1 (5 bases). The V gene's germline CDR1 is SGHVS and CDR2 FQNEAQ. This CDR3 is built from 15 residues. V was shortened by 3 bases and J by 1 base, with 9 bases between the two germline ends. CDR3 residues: CASSFGTGNTGELFF. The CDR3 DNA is TGTGCCAGCAGCTTCGGCACAGGGAACACCGGGGAGCTGTTTTTT.